Below, one TCR beta chain is given with its context. Original processing methods: Scientists estimated how many nucleated cells there were by amplifying reference gene primers. Method: immunoSEQ multiplex PCR; TCRdb's copy keeps in-frame clones and lacks some. V and J calls plus clone size are reproduced from that table; the DNA served to infer D and trimming. The sample holds about 100,000 clones, roughly 85% seen once. The data were obtained in a study of blood T cell repertoires in COVID-19. Background on the study: The United States, Italy and Spain provided the acute and convalescent COVID-19 samples. The cDNA or gDNA used as material had been derived from T cells, B-cell-depleted T cells, or PBMCs.

This clonotype originated in a man aged 65 to 85 with active or convalescent COVID-19. Sequencing was performed on peripheral blood.

This CDR3 reads CASSSGTAGELFF. CDR3 nucleotide sequence: TGTGCCAGCAGCTCCGGGACTGCCGGGGAGCTGTTTTTT. The V gene is TRBV6-5, the J gene TRBJ2-2, with D possibly matching TRBD2 (6 bases). CDR1 MNHEY and CDR2 SVGAGI come from the germline V gene. The germline V and J ends were trimmed by 6 bases and 6 bases, with 11 bases remaining between them. The length of the CDR3 is 13 residues.